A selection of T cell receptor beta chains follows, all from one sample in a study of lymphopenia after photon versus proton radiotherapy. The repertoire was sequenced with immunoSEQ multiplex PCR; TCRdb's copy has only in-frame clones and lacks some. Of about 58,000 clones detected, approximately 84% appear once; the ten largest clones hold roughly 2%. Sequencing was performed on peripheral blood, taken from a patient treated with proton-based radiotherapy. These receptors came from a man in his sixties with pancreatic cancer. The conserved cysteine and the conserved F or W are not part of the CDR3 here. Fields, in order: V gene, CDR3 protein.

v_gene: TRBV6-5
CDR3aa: ASSLGGTTGGYT

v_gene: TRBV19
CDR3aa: ASSIRPSYNEQF

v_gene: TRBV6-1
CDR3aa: ASSGDRGHNEQF

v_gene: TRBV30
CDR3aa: AWSTGTSGRTTGELF

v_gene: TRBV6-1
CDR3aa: ATGANVLT

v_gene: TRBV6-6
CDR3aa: ASSFTGTGVTEAF

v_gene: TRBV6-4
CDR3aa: ASSDSCGGLQETQY

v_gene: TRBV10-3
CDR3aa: AISPGGYDYGYT

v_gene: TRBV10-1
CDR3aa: ASSDSVGRGREWVNQPQH

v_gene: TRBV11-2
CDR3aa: ASSNRRERGNEQF

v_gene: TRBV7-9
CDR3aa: ASSFGGDLRGEGDTQY

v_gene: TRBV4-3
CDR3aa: ASSATRGDEQY

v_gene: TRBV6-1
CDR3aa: ASSGSRGAPNYGYT

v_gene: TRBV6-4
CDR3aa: ASSDGRRYQPQH

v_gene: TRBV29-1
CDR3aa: AGGTGINQPQH

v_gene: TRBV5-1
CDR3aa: ASSLAGTGDYEQY

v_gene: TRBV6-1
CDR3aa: ASSEGQGGFYGYT

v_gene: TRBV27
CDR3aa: ASSLSTGNEQY